Listed below are T cell receptor beta chains from one sample, sequenced in a study of T cells in Graves' hyperthyroidism and ophthalmopathy. TCRdb independently ran MiXCR on the multiplex PCR reads; one entry per CDR3 protein. The data hold hundreds of thousands of distinct CDR3 sequences, with under 15% observed a single time. Sequencing was performed on blood. These receptors originate from a man younger than 35 with Graves' ophthalmopathy. Both conserved end residues are part of each CDR3. A D gene is named only where the DNA matches it firmly. Clone size is given for some rows only: seen once, a few or many times, or a class if the clone is expanded.

j_gene,v_gene,d_gene,abundance,CDR3nt,CDR3aa
TRBJ2-3,TRBV20-1,.,many,TGCAGTGCTAGAGAGAGCGGCCCTAGCACAGATACGCAGTATTTT,CSARESGPSTDTQYF
TRBJ2-7,TRBV7-8,.,many,TGTGCCAGCAGCCCTAACAGGGGAGGGAGGACCTACGAGCAGTACTTC,CASSPNRGGRTYEQYF
TRBJ1-1,TRBV29-1,.,many,TGCAGCGTTGTAAGACCAGGGAGCGAAGCTTTCTTT,CSVVRPGSEAFF
TRBJ2-7,TRBV12-3/TRBV12-4,TRBD1,many,TGCGCCAGCAGCTCCCCGGGACAGGGGTGGAGCGAGCAGTACTTC,CASSSPGQGWSEQYF
TRBJ2-1,TRBV20-1,.,few,TGCAGTGCTAGCGAACTGGGTAATGAGCAGTTCTTC,CSASELGNEQFF
TRBJ2-1,TRBV12-3/TRBV12-4,TRBD2,.,TGTGCCAGCAGTTACGGGGGGGTGTCTAATGAGCAGTTCTTC,CASSYGGVSNEQFF
TRBJ2-6,TRBV20-1,TRBD1,.,TGCAGTGCTAGAATAATGGGTGACAGGGGAGTAGGTGGGGCCAACGTCCTGACTTTC,CSARIMGDRGVGGANVLTF
TRBJ1-5,TRBV19,TRBD1,.,TGTGCCAGTAGTCCGACAGGGCAGATTCAGCCCCAGCATTTT,CASSPTGQIQPQHF
TRBJ2-7,TRBV7-8,.,many,TGTGCCAGCAGCTATATCCGGGGAAGCTACGAGCAGTACTTC,CASSYIRGSYEQYF
TRBJ1-2,TRBV12-3/TRBV12-4,.,many,TGTGCCAGCAGTTTAGCTGGGACAACTTTCTATGGCTACACCTTC,CASSLAGTTFYGYTF
TRBJ2-7,TRBV28,.,many,TGTGCCAGCAGTTTATCGAGGAGTCCAGAGCAGTACTTC,CASSLSRSPEQYF
TRBJ2-7,TRBV11-2,TRBD2,many,TGTGCCAGCAGCTTAGCGGTAGGACTAGGCCTGTCCTACGAGCAGTACTTC,CASSLAVGLGLSYEQYF